The 26 T cell receptor beta chains listed next were all sequenced from one sample in a study of T cell changes during pregnancy in multiple sclerosis. Sequenced by immunoSEQ multiplex PCR; TCRdb stores in-frame clones only, minus some. The sample contains roughly 40,000 clones, around 92% of which appear only once. The specimen was CD4+ T cells from peripheral blood mononuclear cells, collected in the second trimester of pregnancy. The receptors stem from a female donor in good health, enrolled as a control in a pregnancy study.

This chain connects TRBV6-6 to TRBJ2-1; D gene ambiguous. With 6 bases removed from V and 8 bases from J, the gap between germline ends came to 17 bases. The CDR3 contains 14 residues. Germline CDR1 is MNHNY and CDR2 is SVGAGI (reference sequence). This CDR3 reads CASSLDRQRHEQFF. CDR3 DNA: TGTGCCAGCAGCTTAGACCGCCAGCGACATGAGCAGTTCTTC.

This clone has just a few counts. V usage is TRBV29-1 and J usage is TRBJ1-1; the D is unclear. Between the trimmed V and J ends, which lost 2 bases and 0 bases, there was a span of 7 bases. Germline V gene sequence: CDR1 SQVTM, CDR2 ANQGSEA. The CDR3 totals 13 residues. The chain's CDR3 is CSVESQMNTEAFF. The CDR3 DNA is TGCAGCGTTGAAAGTCAGATGAACACTGAAGCTTTCTTT.

The chain links TRBV5-1 to TRBJ2-3; perhaps TRBD2 as D (5 bases). The CDR3 length is 15 residues. Germline CDR1 and CDR2: SGHRS and YFSETQ. V was shortened by 0 bases and J by 2 bases, with 10 bases between the two germline ends. DNA of the CDR3: TGCGCCAGCAGCTTGGCTTGGGGAGACACAGATACGCAGTATTTT. Translating it yields CASSLAWGDTDTQYF.

The V gene is TRBV6-5, the J gene TRBJ2-1; 9 nucleotides match TRBD2. This CDR3 spans 16 amino acids. Germline CDR1 MNHEY, CDR2 SVGAGI. J gave up 6 bases and V 0 bases, and 6 bases lay outside the gene matches. CDR3 nucleotides: TGTGCCAGCAGTTACTCTCAGCTAGCGGGGATCAATGAGCAGTTCTTC. Its translation: CASSYSQLAGINEQFF.

This chain joins TRBV4-2 and TRBJ1-3; D not resolved. This CDR3 has 14 amino acids. Looked up from germline, CDR1 is LGHNA and CDR2 is YNFKEQ. V was trimmed by 0 bases and J by 1 base, leaving 4 bases between them. The CDR3 protein is CASSQESSGNTIYF. The CDR3 DNA is TGTGCCAGCAGCCAAGAATCATCTGGAAACACCATATATTTT.

The rearrangement links TRBV5-8 to TRBJ2-7; 7 bases agree with TRBD1. V lost 1 base to trimming and J lost 0 bases; unmatched junction nucleotides: 1. The CDR3 covers 14 residues. CDR1 and CDR2 (germline): SGHTS, YDEGEE. Here the CDR3 reads CASSLWDSSYEQYF. The CDR3 DNA reads TGTGCCAGCAGCTTGTGGGACAGCTCCTACGAGCAGTACTTC. Drawing the rest from reference TRBV5-8 and TRBJ2-7, the complete variable domain is EAGVTQSPTHLIKTRGQQATLRCSPISGHTSVYWYQQALGLGLQFLLWYDEGEERNRGNFPPRFSGRQFPNYSSELNVNALELEDSALYLCASSLWDSSYEQYFGPGTRLTVT.

The V and J genes are TRBV18 and TRBJ1-1; D unclear. Germline V CDR1 and CDR2: KGHSH, LQKENI. Trimming shortened V by 6 bases and J by 3 bases, and 14 bases separated the two germline ends. This CDR3 has 14 amino acids. The CDR3: CASSDQAEDTEAFF. The CDR3 region has the DNA TGTGCCAGCTCCGACCAAGCGGAGGACACTGAAGCTTTCTTT.

The chain joins TRBV6-1 to TRBJ1-1; 7 nucleotides line up with TRBD1. CDR3 length: 15 residues. Germline assignment: CDR1 MNHNS and CDR2 SASEGT. Trimming cost V 0 bases and J 0 bases; bases outside gene matches: 1. The CDR3 region has the DNA TGTGCCAGCAGTGAAGCCAGGGGGATGAACACTGAAGCTTTCTTT. Protein: CASSEARGMNTEAFF.

The chain carries TRBV4-1 and TRBJ2-7; maybe TRBD2 (6 bases). In germline, CDR1 is MGHRA, CDR2 YSYEKL. V was trimmed by 3 bases and J by 3 bases, leaving 15 bases between them. The CDR3 extends over 15 amino acids. CDR3 DNA: TGCGCCAGCAGCCAGGCCGGGACTGTGGACTACGAGCAGTACTTC. Protein sequence: CASSQAGTVDYEQYF.

V usage is TRBV18 and J usage is TRBJ2-7; 10 bases are a match to TRBD2. Looked up from germline, CDR1 is KGHSH and CDR2 is LQKENI. CDR3 length equals 19 residues. Germline trimming cut 3 bases from V and 2 bases from J; bases unmatched to any gene: 16. This CDR3 is CASSPRGTDSGRDTYEQYF. The CDR3 nucleotides are TGTGCCAGCTCACCGAGGGGTACCGACAGCGGGAGGGACACCTACGAGCAGTACTTC. The full variable domain, rest sourced from reference TRBV18 and TRBJ2-7, is NAGVMQNPRHLVRRRGQEARLRCSPMKGHSHVYWYRQLPEEGLKFMVYLQKENIIDESGMPKERFSAEFPKEGPSILRIQQVVRGDSAAYFCASSPRGTDSGRDTYEQYFGPGTRLTVT.

The rearrangement joins TRBV6-5 to TRBJ1-2; TRBD1 is a possible D gene (5 bases). Looked up from germline, CDR1 is MNHEY and CDR2 is SVGAGI. The ends were cut back, 8 bases at V and 4 bases at J, with 8 bases in the middle. The CDR3 consists of 11 residues. CDR3 amino acids: CASGGSYGYTF. DNA for the CDR3: TGTGCCAGCGGGGGGAGCTATGGCTACACCTTC.

The chain joins TRBV2 to TRBJ1-4; possibly TRBD1 for D (6 bases). V lost 0 bases, J lost 6 bases, and 17 bases lay in between. CDR1 SNHLY and CDR2 FYNNEI come from the germline V gene. This CDR3 spans 17 amino acids. CDR3 loop: CASSEAMGGAGDEKLFF. The DNA of the CDR3 is TGTGCCAGCAGTGAAGCGATGGGAGGGGCAGGGGATGAAAAACTGTTTTTT.

The CDR3 DNA is TGTGCCAGCAGCGTAACAGGGGGCACCATATATTTT. This gives the protein CASSVTGGTIYF. This chain joins TRBV7-9 and TRBJ1-3; 8 bases are a match to TRBD1. This CDR3 is 12 amino acids long. After removal of 5 bases from V and 9 bases from J, the junction contained 3 bases not matched to a gene. Germline CDR1 is SEHNR and CDR2 is FQNEAQ (reference sequence).

The chain links TRBV10-3 to TRBJ2-7, with 8 bases matching TRBD2. Germline CDR1 is ENHRY and CDR2 is SYGVKD. The V segment lost 7 bases and the J segment 2 bases; nucleotides outside the gene matches: 13. The CDR3 has 16 residues. Here the CDR3 reads CAITGGGGVDPYEQYF. DNA of the CDR3: TGTGCCATCACGGGGGGGGGCGGAGTAGATCCCTACGAGCAGTACTTC.

The chain links TRBV14 to TRBJ2-1; TRBD2 matches at 11 bases. Trimming cost V 4 bases and J 4 bases; bases outside gene matches: 9. The CDR3 runs to 17 residues. Germline values: CDR1 SGHDN, CDR2 FVKESK. The CDR3 protein is CASSRRLAGKPYNEQFF. The CDR3 nucleotides read TGTGCCAGCAGCCGACGACTAGCGGGGAAGCCTTACAATGAGCAGTTCTTC.

This clone appeared once. This chain connects TRBV7-3 to TRBJ1-1, with D possibly matching TRBD1 (5 bases). CDR3 length equals 13 residues. CDR1 and CDR2 (germline): SGHTA, FQGTGA. Between the trimmed V and J ends, which lost 7 bases and 3 bases, there was a span of 12 bases. Here the CDR3 reads CASKDSPYTEAFF. CDR3 bases: TGTGCCAGCAAAGACAGTCCCTACACTGAAGCTTTCTTT. Together with reference TRBV7-3 and TRBJ1-1, the CDR3 gives the full variable domain: GAGVSQTPSNKVTEKGKYVELRCDPISGHTALYWYRQSLGQGPEFLIYFQGTGAADDSGLPNDRFFAVRPEGSVSTLKIQRTERGDSAVYLCASKDSPYTEAFFGQGTRLTVV.

This chain connects TRBV6-5 to TRBJ1-1, with D maybe TRBD1 (5 bases). V was cut by 6 bases and J by 9 bases, with 17 bases left in between. The germline CDR1 and CDR2 sequences are MNHEY and SVGAGI. The CDR3 sequence is 13 residues long. The CDR3 DNA reads TGTGCCAGCAGCACCAGCCTCGGGGGGAAAGCTTTCTTT. Protein product: CASSTSLGGKAFF.

The chain uses TRBV7-9 and TRBJ2-3; the D gene is possibly TRBD2 (6 bases). Germline lookup yields CDR1 SEHNR and CDR2 FQNEAQ (reference sequence). The germline V and J ends were trimmed by 8 bases and 14 bases, with 20 bases remaining between them. The CDR3 is 12 amino acids. The CDR3 region is CASELRRDQGYF. CDR3 nucleotide sequence: TGTGCCAGCGAGCTGAGGCGGGATCAGGGGTATTTT.

The chain combines TRBV7-9 with TRBJ2-5, with D possibly matching TRBD1 (5 bases). Trimming removed 5 bases from V and 1 base from J, with 11 bases in between. Looked up from germline, CDR1 is SEHNR and CDR2 is FQNEAQ (reference sequence). The CDR3 is 14 amino acids. The DNA for the CDR3 is TGTGCCAGCAGCCGCGACAGTGCCCAAGAGACCCAGTACTTC. Amino acid sequence: CASSRDSAQETQYF.

V and J are TRBV18 and TRBJ1-5, with TRBD1 as a possible D gene (5 bases). Germline values: CDR1 KGHSH, CDR2 LQKENI. V was shortened by 3 bases and J by 5 bases, with 14 bases between the two germline ends. CDR3 size: 15 residues. The CDR3 DNA sequence: TGTGCCAGCTCACCGAACCGGAGGGGCGATCAGCCCCAGCATTTT. Translated, it gives CASSPNRRGDQPQHF.

The chain links TRBV10-3 to TRBJ2-3; possibly TRBD1 for D (7 bases). The CDR3 consists of 15 residues. Trimming left V 5 bases short and J 4 bases short, with 16 bases between. Germline CDR1 and CDR2: ENHRY and SYGVKD. The CDR3 loop reads CAISMVAGGSDTQYF. As DNA, the CDR3 is TGTGCCATCAGTATGGTGGCAGGGGGGTCAGATACGCAGTATTTT.

This clone came up once. This chain links TRBV7-9 with TRBJ2-1; 11 bases fit TRBD2. The germline V gene encodes CDR1 SEHNR and CDR2 FQNEAQ (reference sequence). Trimming cost V 10 bases and J 4 bases; bases outside gene matches: 6. The CDR3 is made up of 14 amino acids. The CDR3 protein is CATQGLAAYNEQFF. In DNA form, the CDR3 reads TGTGCCACTCAGGGACTAGCGGCTTACAATGAGCAGTTCTTC. The whole variable domain, filled in from reference TRBV7-9 and TRBJ2-1, reads DTGVSQNPRHKITKRGQNVTFRCDPISEHNRLYWYRQTLGQGPEFLTYFQNEAQLEKSRLLSDRFSAERPKGSFSTLEIQRTEQGDSAMYLCATQGLAAYNEQFFGPGTRLTVL.

The CDR3 sequence is CASSPLPGHNRDTQYF. The CDR3 region has the DNA TGTGCCAGCAGCCCGCTCCCGGGACACAACAGAGATACGCAGTATTTT. The chain employs TRBV7-3 and TRBJ2-3, with D possibly being TRBD1 (6 bases). The CDR3 is 16 residues long. Germline V gene lookup returns CDR1 SGHTA and CDR2 FQGTGA. The V gene lost 5 bases and the J gene lost 5 bases, with 20 bases spanning the gap. Full variable domain (rest looked up from reference TRBV7-3 and TRBJ2-3): GAGVSQTPSNKVTEKGKYVELRCDPISGHTALYWYRQSLGQGPEFLIYFQGTGAADDSGLPNDRFFAVRPEGSVSTLKIQRTERGDSAVYLCASSPLPGHNRDTQYFGPGTRLTVL.

The V and J genes are TRBV2 and TRBJ2-4, with 13 nucleotides matching TRBD2. The germline gives CDR1 SNHLY, CDR2 FYNNEI. V was clipped by 3 bases and J by 0 bases; unmatched bases: 8. The CDR3 has 19 residues. In DNA form, the CDR3 reads TGTGCCAGCAGTGAGAGGAGGGGACTAGCGGGGATAGCCAAAAACATTCAGTACTTC. It yields the protein CASSERRGLAGIAKNIQYF.

The V gene is TRBV7-8, the J gene TRBJ2-1; 8 bases are shared with TRBD2. This CDR3 spans 16 amino acids. J was trimmed by 7 bases and V by 6 bases; bases with no gene match: 14. Germline CDR1 and CDR2: SGHVS and FQNEAQ. In DNA, the CDR3 is TGTGCCAGCAGTCCAGAAATAGCGGGGAAATTGAATGAGCAGTTCTTC. Its translation: CASSPEIAGKLNEQFF.

The V call is TRBV9, the J call TRBJ2-3; 7 bases agree with TRBD1. Germline-derived CDR1 and CDR2 are SGDLS and YYNGEE. Trimming cost V 2 bases and J 1 base; bases outside gene matches: 10. The CDR3 runs to 17 residues. CDR3 coding DNA: TGTGCCAGCAGCGTCCGGGTCCTAGGGGGCGGCACAGATACGCAGTATTTT. It is translated as CASSVRVLGGGTDTQYF.